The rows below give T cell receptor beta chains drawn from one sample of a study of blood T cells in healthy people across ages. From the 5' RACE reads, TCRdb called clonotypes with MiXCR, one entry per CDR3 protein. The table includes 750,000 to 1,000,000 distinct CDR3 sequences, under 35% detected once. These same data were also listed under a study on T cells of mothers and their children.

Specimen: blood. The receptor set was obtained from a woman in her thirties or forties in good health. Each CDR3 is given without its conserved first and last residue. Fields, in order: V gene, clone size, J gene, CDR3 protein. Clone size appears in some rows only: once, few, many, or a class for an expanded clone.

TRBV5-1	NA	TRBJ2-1	ASSLARGGAYSEQF
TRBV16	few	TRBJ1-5	ASSHGRKPQPQH
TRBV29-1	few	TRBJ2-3	SVERDSSTDTQY
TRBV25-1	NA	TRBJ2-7	ASSPGLAGVYEQY
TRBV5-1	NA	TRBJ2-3	ASSLGNPAGTDTQY
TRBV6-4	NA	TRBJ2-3	ASSDSSRTGADTQY
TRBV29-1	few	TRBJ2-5	SVETGSETQY
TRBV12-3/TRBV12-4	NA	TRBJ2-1	ASSLEAGGRYEQF
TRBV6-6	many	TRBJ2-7	ASSYSGGEGYEQY
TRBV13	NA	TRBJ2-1	ASSIAGLDYNEQF
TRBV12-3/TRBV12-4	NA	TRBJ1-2	ASSLGARTAPNYGYT
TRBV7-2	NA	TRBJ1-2	ASRIRDRDNGYT
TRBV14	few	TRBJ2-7	ASSRKTGTSSYEQY
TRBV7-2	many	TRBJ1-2	ASRQGTDYGYT
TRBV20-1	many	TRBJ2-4	SARDPSSKNIQY
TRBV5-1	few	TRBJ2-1	ASSQETWVPRGNEQF
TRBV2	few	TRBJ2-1	ASSDKARGPNEQF
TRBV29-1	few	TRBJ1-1	SVESGTGGRAF
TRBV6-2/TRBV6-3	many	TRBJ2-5	ASSYGPGEETQY
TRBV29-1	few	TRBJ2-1	SVDWTYRGEQF
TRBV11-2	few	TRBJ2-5	ASSLVVRETQY
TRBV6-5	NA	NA	ASSYSISGSYEQY
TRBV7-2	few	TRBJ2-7	ASSLGLAPSLYEQY
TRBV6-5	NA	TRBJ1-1	ASSYRSQDTEAF
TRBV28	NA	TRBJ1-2	ASSFWLRVSYGYT